The clone carrying this T cell receptor beta chain was seen a handful of times. This CDR3 region has 15 residues. V was shortened by 1 base and J by 2 bases, with 14 bases between the two germline ends. CDR1 and CDR2 from the germline V gene are SQVTM and ANQGSEA. These data belong to a study of blood T cells in healthy people across ages. Then a second PCR, running roughly 7 to 11 cycles, was carried out with a sample-barcoded 5' primer and a J-beta primer mix. TCRdb called the 5' RACE reads again in MiXCR, with one record for every CDR3 protein. The sample includes some 1.8 million distinct CDR3 sequences, about two fifths of them seen just once.

The chain employs TRBV29-1 and TRBJ1-1; D gene uncertain. The TCR originated in a human donor in good health. The material sequenced was blood. The CDR3 bases are TGCAGCGTTGAAGGACGATTCGAAAGAAACACTGAAGCTTTCTTT. Translated: CSVEGRFERNTEAFF.